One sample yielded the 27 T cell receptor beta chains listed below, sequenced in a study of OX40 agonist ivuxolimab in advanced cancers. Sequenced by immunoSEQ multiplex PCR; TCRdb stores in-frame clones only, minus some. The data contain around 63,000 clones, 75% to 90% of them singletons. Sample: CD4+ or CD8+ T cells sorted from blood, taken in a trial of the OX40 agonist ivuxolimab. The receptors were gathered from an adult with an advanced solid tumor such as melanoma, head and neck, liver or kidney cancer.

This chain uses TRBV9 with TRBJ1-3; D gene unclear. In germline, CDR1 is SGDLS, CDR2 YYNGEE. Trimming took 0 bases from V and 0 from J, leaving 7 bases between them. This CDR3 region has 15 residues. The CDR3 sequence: CASSVDVSSGNTIYF. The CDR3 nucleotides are TGTGCCAGCAGCGTAGACGTGAGCTCTGGAAACACCATATATTTT.

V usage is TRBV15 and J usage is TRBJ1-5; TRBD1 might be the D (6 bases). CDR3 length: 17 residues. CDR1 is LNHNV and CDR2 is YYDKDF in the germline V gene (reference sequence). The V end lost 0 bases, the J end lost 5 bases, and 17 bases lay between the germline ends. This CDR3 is CATSRDPGGPQDQPQHF. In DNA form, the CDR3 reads TGTGCCACCAGCAGAGATCCGGGGGGCCCCCAGGATCAGCCCCAGCATTTT.

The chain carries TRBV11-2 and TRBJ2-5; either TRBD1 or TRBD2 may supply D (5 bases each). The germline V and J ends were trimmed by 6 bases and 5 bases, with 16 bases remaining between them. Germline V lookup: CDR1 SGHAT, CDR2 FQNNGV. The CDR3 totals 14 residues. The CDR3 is CASSLRGVIETQYF. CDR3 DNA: TGTGCCAGCAGTCTTAGGGGAGTAATTGAGACCCAGTACTTC.

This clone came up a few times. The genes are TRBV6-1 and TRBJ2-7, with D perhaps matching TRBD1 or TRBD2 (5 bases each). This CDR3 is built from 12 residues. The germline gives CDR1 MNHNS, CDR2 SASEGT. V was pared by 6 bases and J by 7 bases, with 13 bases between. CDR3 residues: CASREGRREQYF. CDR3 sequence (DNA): TGTGCCAGCAGAGAGGGACGAAGAGAGCAGTACTTC.

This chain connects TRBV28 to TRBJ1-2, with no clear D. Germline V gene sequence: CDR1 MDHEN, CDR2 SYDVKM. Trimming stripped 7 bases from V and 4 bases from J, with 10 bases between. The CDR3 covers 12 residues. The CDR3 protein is CASTPRSYGYTF. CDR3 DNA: TGTGCCAGCACCCCGCGGAGCTATGGCTACACCTTC.

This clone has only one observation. CDR3 sequence reads: CASMREGYGYTF. CDR3 nucleotides: TGTGCCAGCATGAGGGAAGGCTATGGCTACACCTTC. The V and J genes are TRBV6-6 and TRBJ1-2; no definite D call. V was pared by 7 bases and J by 4 bases, with 10 bases between. Germline assignment: CDR1 MNHNY and CDR2 SVGAGI (reference sequence). There are 12 residues in the CDR3.

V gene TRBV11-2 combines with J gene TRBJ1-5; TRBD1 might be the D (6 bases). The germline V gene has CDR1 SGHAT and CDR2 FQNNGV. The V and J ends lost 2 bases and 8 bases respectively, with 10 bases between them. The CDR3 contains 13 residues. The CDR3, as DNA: TGTGCCAGCAGCTTAACAGGGAAGGAGCCCCAGCATTTT. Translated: CASSLTGKEPQHF.

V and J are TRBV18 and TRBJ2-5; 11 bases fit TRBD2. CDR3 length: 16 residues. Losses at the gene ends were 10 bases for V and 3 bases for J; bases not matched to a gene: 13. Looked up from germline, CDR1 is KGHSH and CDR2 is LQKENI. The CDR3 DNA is TGTGCCATCCTAAGAGCTAGCGGGAGGCAGAAAGAGACCCAGTACTTC. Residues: CAILRASGRQKETQYF.

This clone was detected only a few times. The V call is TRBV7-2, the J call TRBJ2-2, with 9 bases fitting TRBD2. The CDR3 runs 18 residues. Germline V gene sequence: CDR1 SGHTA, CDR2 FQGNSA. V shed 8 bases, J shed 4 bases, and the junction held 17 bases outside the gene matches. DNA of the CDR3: TGTGCCAGCCCGATAGTCCCGGGGGCGGGAGGGGGCACCGGGGAGCTGTTTTTT. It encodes CASPIVPGAGGGTGELFF.

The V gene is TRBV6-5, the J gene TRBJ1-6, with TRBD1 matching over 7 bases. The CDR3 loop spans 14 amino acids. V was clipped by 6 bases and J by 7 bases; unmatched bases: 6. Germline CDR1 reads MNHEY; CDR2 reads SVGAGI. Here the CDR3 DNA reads TGTGCCAGCAGGGGGACAGCAGGGAATTCACCCCTCCACTTT. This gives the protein CASRGTAGNSPLHF.

The CDR3 protein is CASSLRTSDHNEQFF. The CDR3 bases are TGTGCCAGCAGCTTAAGAACTAGCGACCACAATGAGCAGTTCTTC. The V call is TRBV7-2, the J call TRBJ2-1; 7 positions agree with TRBD2. J was trimmed by 5 bases and V by 2 bases; bases with no gene match: 6. Germline loops: CDR1 SGHTA, CDR2 FQGNSA. The CDR3 has 15 residues.

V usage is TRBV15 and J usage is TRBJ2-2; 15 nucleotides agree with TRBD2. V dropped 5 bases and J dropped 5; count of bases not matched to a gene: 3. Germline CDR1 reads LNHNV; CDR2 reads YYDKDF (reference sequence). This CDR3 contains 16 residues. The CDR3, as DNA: TGTGCCACCAGCCCGGGACTAGCGGGAGGAACCGGGGAGCTGTTTTTT. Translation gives CATSPGLAGGTGELFF.

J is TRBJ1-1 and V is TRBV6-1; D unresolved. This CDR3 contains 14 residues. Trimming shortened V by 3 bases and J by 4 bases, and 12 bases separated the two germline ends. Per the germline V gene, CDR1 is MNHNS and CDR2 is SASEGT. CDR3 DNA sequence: TGTGCCAGCAGTGAGTTGGGGAAAGGCACTGAAGCTTTCTTT. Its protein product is CASSELGKGTEAFF.

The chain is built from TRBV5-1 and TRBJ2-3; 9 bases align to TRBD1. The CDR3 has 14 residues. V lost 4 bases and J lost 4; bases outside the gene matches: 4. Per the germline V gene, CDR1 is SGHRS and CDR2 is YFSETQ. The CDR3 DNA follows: TGCGCCAGCAGCAGGGACAGGGTCCCAGATACGCAGTATTTT. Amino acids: CASSRDRVPDTQYF.

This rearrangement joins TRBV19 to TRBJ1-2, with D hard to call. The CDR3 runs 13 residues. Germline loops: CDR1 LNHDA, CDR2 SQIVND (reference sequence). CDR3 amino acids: CATYTRMDYGYTF. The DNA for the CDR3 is TGTGCAACATACACCAGGATGGACTATGGCTACACCTTC.

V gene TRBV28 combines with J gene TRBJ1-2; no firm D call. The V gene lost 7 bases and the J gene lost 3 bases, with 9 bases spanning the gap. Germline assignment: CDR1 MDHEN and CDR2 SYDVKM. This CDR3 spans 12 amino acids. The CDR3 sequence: CASTTSDYGYTF. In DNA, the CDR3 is TGTGCCAGCACCACATCAGACTATGGCTACACCTTC.

CDR3 loop: CASSQGRGTQYF. CDR3 DNA sequence: TGTGCCAGCAGCCAAGGGAGGGGGACCCAGTACTTC. This sequence joins TRBV14 and TRBJ2-5; tentative D call: TRBD2 (6 bases). This CDR3 spans 12 amino acids. Germline V CDR1 and CDR2: SGHDN, FVKESK. Trimming cost V 1 base and J 7 bases, with 7 bases left between them.

CDR3 bases: TGTGCCAGTAGACAGGGGAGCAATGAAAAACTGTTTTTT. It codes for CASRQGSNEKLFF. The rearrangement links TRBV19 to TRBJ1-4, with 7 bases that match TRBD1. The CDR3 consists of 13 residues. Germline V gene data show CDR1 as LNHDA and CDR2 as SQIVND (reference sequence). V shed 6 bases and J 5 bases; nucleotides not matched to a gene: 3.

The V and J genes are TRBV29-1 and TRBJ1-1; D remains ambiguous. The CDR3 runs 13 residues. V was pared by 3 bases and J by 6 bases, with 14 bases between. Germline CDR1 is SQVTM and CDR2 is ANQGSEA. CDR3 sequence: CSVEVGFGAEAFF. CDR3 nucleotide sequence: TGCAGCGTTGAGGTAGGGTTTGGGGCTGAAGCTTTCTTT.

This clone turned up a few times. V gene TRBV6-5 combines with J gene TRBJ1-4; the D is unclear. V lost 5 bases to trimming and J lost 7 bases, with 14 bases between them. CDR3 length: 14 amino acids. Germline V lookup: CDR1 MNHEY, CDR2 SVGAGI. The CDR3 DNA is TGTGCCAGCAGTACGGGGTTTTCGGCTGAAAAACTGTTTTTT. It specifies CASSTGFSAEKLFF.

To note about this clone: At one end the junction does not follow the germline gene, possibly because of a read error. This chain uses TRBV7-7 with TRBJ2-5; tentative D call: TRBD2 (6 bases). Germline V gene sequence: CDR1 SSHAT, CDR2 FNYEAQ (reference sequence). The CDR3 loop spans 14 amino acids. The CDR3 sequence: CASSLSGDGKTQYF. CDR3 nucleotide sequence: TGTGCTAGCAGCCTCTCGGGGGATGGGAAGACCCAGTACTTC. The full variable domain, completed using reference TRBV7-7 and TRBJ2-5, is GAGVSQSPRYKVTKRGQDVTLRCDPISSHATLYWYQQALGQGPEFLTYFNYEAQPDKSGLPSDRFSAERPEGSISTLTIQRTEQRDSAMYRCASSLSGDGKTQYFGPGTRLLVL.

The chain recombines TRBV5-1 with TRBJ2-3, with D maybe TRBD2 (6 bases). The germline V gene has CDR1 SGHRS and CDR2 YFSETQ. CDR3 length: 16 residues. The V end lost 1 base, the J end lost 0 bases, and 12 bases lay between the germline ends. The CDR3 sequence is CASSLYFGTSTDTQYF. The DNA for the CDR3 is TGCGCCAGCAGCTTGTATTTTGGGACTAGCACAGATACGCAGTATTTT. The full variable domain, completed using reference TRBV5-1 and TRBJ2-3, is KAGVTQTPRYLIKTRGQQVTLSCSPISGHRSVSWYQQTPGQGLQFLFEYFSETQRNKGNFPGRFSGRQFSNSRSEMNVSTLELGDSALYLCASSLYFGTSTDTQYFGPGTRLTVL.

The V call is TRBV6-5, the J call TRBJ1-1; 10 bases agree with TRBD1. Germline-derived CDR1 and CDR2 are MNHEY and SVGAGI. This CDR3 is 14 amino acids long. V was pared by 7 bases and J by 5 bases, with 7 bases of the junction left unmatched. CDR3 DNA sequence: TGTGCCAGCACCTTAGACAGGGGGCAGACTGAAGCTTTCTTT. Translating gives CASTLDRGQTEAFF.

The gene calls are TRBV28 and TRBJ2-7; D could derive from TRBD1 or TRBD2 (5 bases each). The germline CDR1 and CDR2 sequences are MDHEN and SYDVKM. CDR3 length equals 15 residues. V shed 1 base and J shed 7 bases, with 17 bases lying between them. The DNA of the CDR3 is TGTGCCAGCAGTTTATCCGGGACCTGGAGGACGGAGCAGTACTTC. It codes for CASSLSGTWRTEQYF.

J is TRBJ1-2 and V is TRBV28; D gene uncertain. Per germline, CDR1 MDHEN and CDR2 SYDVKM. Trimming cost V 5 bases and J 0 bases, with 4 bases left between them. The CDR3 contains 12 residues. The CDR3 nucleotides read TGTGCCAGCAGTCGAGCTAACTATGGCTACACCTTC. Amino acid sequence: CASSRANYGYTF.

CDR3 in DNA: TGTGCCAGCAGCGCCAGTGGAGTCTCCTACGAGCAGTACTTC. Its protein product is CASSASGVSYEQYF. This rearrangement joins TRBV9 to TRBJ2-5, with unresolved D. The end of the DNA is better explained by TRBJ2-7, so the J call may be wrong. The length of the CDR3 is 14 residues. Per the germline V gene, CDR1 is SGDLS and CDR2 is YYNGEE.

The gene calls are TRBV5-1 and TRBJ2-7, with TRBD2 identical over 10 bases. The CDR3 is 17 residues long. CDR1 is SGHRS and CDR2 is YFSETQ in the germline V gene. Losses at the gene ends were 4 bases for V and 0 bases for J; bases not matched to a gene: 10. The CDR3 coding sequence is TGCGCCAGCAGCCTAGATCCCCCTAGCGGGGGCTCCTACGAGCAGTACTTC. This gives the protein CASSLDPPSGGSYEQYF.